This T cell receptor beta chain derives from a study of CD8 T cells in ankylosing spondylitis. CDR3 length equals 14 residues. Trimming removed 5 bases from V and 5 bases from J; junction bases left unmatched: 5. Overall study findings and caveats: A motif of under ten highly homologous TCR beta variants was seen as apparently characteristic of ankylosing spondylitis blood.

This clonotype was observed once. Its antigen is not identified. 5'-RACE, quantitative and with molecular barcodes, yielded the TCR beta libraries. TCRdb recomputed calls from the 5' RACE reads with MiXCR, one row per CDR3 protein. The table lists around 280,000 distinct CDR3 sequences, 20% of them singletons. The clonotype comes from a male donor with ankylosing spondylitis or in good health (not recorded which). Sequencing input: blood, either unsorted or a sorted T cell fraction (not recorded which). The chain joins TRBV12-3 or TRBV12-4 to TRBJ2-2; 7 bases align to TRBD1. DNA of the CDR3: TGTGCCAGCAGTCGACAGGGTTCGACCGGGGAGCTGTTTTTT. It codes for CASSRQGSTGELFF.